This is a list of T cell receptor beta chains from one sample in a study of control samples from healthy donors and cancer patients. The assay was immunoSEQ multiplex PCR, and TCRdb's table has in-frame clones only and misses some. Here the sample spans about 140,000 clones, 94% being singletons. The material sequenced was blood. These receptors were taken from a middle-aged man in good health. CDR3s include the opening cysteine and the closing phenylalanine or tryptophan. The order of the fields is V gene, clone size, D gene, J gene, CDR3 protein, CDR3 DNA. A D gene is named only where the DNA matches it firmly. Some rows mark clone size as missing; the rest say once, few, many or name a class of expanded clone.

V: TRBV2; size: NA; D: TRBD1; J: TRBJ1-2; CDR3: CASSEARQGTRGGYTF; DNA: TGTGCCAGCAGTGAAGCGAGACAGGGGACGAGGGGTGGCTACACCTTC
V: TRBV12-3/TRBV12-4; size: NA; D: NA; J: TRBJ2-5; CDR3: CASSSSAGETQYF; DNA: TGTGCCAGCAGTTCCTCAGCGGGTGAGACCCAGTACTTC
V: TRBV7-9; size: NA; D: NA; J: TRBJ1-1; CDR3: CASSFPGPTVRAFF; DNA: TGTGCCAGCAGCTTCCCGGGACCCACAGTCAGAGCTTTCTTT
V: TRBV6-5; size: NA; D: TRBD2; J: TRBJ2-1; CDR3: CASNRLAIDEQFF; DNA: TGTGCCAGCAACCGACTAGCAATCGATGAGCAGTTCTTC
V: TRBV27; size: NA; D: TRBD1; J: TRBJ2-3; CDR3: CASSFLTIPGQATDTQYF; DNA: TGTGCCAGCAGTTTCCTAACCATCCCGGGACAGGCCACAGATACGCAGTATTTT
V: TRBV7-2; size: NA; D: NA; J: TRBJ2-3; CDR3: CASSLVSGVDTQYF; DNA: TGTGCCAGCAGCTTAGTCTCCGGCGTAGATACGCAGTATTTT
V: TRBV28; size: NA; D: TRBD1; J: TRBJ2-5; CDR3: CASSPRTGKQETQYF; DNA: TGTGCCAGCAGTCCACGGACAGGGAAACAAGAGACCCAGTACTTC
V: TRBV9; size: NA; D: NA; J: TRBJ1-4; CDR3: CASSVDSGSAEKLFF; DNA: TGTGCCAGCAGCGTAGATTCAGGATCTGCGGAAAAACTGTTTTTT
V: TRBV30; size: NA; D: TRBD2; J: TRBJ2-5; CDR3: CAWSVPSGRRETQYF; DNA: TGTGCCTGGAGTGTACCAAGCGGGAGGAGAGAGACCCAGTACTTC
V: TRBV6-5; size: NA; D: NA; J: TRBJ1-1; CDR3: CASSYKGDTEAFF; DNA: TGTGCCAGCAGTTACAAAGGGGACACTGAAGCTTTCTTT
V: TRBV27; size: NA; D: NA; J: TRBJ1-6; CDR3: CASRGFAGNSPLHF; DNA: TGTGCCAGCAGAGGGTTCGCAGGGAATTCACCCCTCCACTTT
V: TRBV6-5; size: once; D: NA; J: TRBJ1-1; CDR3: CASSYLGLSDTEAFF; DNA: TGTGCCAGCAGTTACTTAGGACTATCTGACACTGAAGCTTTCTTT
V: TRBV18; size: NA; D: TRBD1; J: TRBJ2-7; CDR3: CASSPGQGSSYEQYF; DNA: TGTGCCAGCTCACCGGGACAGGGGAGCTCCTACGAGCAGTACTTC
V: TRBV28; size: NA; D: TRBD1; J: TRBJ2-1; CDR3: CASSGTGGNEQFF; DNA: TGTGCCAGCTCCGGGACAGGGGGAAATGAGCAGTTCTTC
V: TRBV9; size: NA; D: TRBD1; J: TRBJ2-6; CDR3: CASSATGWGSGANVLTF; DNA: TGTGCCAGCAGCGCGACAGGGTGGGGCTCTGGGGCCAACGTCCTGACTTTC
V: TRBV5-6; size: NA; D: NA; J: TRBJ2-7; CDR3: CASHQNGDEQYF; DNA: TGTGCCAGTCACCAAAACGGGGACGAGCAGTACTTC
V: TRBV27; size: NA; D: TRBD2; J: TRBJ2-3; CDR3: CASSKGLASDTQYF; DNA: TGTGCCAGCAGCAAGGGACTAGCGTCAGATACGCAGTATTTT
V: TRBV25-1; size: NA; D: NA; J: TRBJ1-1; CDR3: CASEEHPNTEAFF; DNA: TGTGCCAGCGAAGAACACCCGAACACTGAAGCTTTCTTT
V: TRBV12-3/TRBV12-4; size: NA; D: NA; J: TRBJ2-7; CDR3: CASREQGRNEQYF; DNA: TGTGCCAGCAGAGAACAGGGAAGGAACGAGCAGTACTTC
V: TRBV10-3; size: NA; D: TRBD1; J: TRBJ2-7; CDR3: CAISAGDSSSYEQYF; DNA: TGTGCCATCAGTGCCGGGGACAGTAGCTCCTACGAGCAGTACTTC
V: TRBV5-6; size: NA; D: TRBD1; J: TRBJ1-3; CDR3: CASSSIQGHTIYF; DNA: TGTGCCAGCAGCTCCATACAGGGGCACACCATATATTTT
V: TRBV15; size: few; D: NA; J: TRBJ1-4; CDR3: CATSRDRTLRANEKLFF; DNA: TGTGCCACCAGCAGAGATCGAACGCTCCGGGCTAATGAAAAACTGTTTTTT
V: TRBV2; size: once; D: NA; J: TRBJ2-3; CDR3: CASKGSYSTDTQYF; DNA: TGTGCCAGCAAGGGATCTTATAGCACAGATACGCAGTATTTT
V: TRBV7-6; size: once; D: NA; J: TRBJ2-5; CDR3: CASSLVVLETQYF; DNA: TGTGCCAGCAGCTTAGTGGTTTTGGAGACCCAGTACTTC
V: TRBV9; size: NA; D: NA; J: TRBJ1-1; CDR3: CASSVVARNTEAFF; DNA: TGTGCCAGCAGCGTAGTTGCCAGGAACACTGAAGCTTTCTTT
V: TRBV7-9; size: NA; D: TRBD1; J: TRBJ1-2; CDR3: CASSLETGGYGYTF; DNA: TGTGCCAGCAGCTTAGAAACAGGGGGCTATGGCTACACCTTC
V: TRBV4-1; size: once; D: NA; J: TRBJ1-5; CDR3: CASSQLQGVAQPQHF; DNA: TGCGCCAGCAGCCAGTTACAGGGAGTTGCTCAGCCCCAGCATTTT
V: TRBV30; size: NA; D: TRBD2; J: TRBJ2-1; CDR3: CAGTPGASGDYNEQFF; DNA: TGTGCCGGGACCCCCGGAGCTAGCGGAGATTACAATGAGCAGTTCTTC
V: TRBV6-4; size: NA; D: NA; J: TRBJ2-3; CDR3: CASSAADSTDTQYF; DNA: TGTGCCAGCAGTGCAGCTGATAGCACAGATACGCAGTATTTT
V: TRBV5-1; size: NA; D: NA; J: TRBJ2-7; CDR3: CASSLTGPPYEQYF; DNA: TGCGCCAGCAGCTTGACAGGCCCTCCCTACGAGCAGTACTTC
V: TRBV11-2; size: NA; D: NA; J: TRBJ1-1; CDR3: CASSQFGGVRNTEAFF; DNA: TGTGCCAGCAGCCAGTTTGGCGGGGTTCGGAACACTGAAGCTTTCTTT
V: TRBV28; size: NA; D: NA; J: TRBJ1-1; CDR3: CASSSLQGWGTEAFF; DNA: TGTGCCAGCAGTTCCCTACAGGGATGGGGGACTGAAGCTTTCTTT
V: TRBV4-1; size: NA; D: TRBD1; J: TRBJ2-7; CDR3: CASSQDPRGHAYEQYF; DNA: TGCGCCAGCAGCCAAGATCCCAGGGGGCACGCCTACGAGCAGTACTTC
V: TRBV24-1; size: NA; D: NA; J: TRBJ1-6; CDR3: CATSLAGNSPLHF; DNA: TGTGCCACCAGTCTGGCTGGGAATTCACCCCTCCACTTT
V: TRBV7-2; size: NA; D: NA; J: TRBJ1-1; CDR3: CASRPSAMNTEAFF; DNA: TGTGCCAGCAGACCGAGCGCGATGAACACTGAAGCTTTCTTT
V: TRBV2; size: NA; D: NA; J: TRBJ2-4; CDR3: CASEGGSIDKNIQYF; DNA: TGTGCCAGCGAGGGGGGGTCGATTGACAAAAACATTCAGTACTTC
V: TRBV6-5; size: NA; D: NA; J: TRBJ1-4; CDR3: CASSPKGGQGEKLFF; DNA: TGTGCCAGCAGTCCTAAGGGGGGGCAGGGGGAAAAACTGTTTTTT
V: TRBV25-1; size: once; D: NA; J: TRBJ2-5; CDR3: CASERVEGEKQETQYF; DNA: TGTGCCAGTGAGAGGGTGGAGGGGGAAAAACAAGAGACCCAGTACTTC
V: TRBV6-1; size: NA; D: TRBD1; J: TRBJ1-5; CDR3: CTSSEARQGGQPQHF; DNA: TGTACCAGCAGTGAAGCGCGTCAGGGGGGTCAGCCCCAGCATTTT
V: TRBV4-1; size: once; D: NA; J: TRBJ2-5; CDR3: CASSQFVGGETQYF; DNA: TGCGCCAGCAGCCAATTTGTCGGGGGAGAGACCCAGTACTTC
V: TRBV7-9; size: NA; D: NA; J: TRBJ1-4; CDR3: CASSLGGAPNEKLFF; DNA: TGTGCCAGCAGCTTAGGGGGGGCACCGAATGAAAAACTGTTTTTT
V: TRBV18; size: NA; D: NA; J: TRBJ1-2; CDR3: CASSPEGLASGYTF; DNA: TGTGCCAGCTCACCAGAGGGGCTCGCCTCTGGCTACACCTTC
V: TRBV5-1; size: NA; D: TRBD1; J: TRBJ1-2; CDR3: CASSTGTGPNNYGYTF; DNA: TGCGCCAGCAGCACCGGGACAGGACCAAACAACTATGGCTACACCTTC
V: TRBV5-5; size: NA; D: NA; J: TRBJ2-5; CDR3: CASSQGGTRETQYF; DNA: TGTGCCAGCAGTCAAGGGGGGACGCGGGAGACCCAGTACTTC
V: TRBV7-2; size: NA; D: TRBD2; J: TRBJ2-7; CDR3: CASRTSFSYEQYF; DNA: TGTGCCAGCAGGACTAGCTTTTCGTACGAGCAGTACTTC
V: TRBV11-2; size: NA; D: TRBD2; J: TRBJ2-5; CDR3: CASSLGVAGGGRETQYF; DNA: TGTGCCAGCAGCTTAGGAGTAGCGGGGGGTGGTAGGGAGACCCAGTACTTC
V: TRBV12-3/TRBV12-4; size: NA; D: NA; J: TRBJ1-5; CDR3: CASRWGPAQPQHF; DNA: TGTGCCAGCAGATGGGGGCCGGCTCAGCCCCAGCATTTT
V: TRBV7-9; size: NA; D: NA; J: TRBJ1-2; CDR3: CASSPGGWGGYTF; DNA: TGTGCCAGCAGCCCCGGCGGATGGGGTGGCTACACCTTC
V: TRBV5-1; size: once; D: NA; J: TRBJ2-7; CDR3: CASSSKRQGGGYEQYF; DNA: TGCGCCAGCAGCAGTAAGAGACAGGGAGGTGGCTACGAGCAGTACTTC
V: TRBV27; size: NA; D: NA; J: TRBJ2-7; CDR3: CASRGPSYEQYF; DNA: TGTGCCAGCAGGGGGCCGTCCTACGAGCAGTACTTC
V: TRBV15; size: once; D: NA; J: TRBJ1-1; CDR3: CGTRDFRNTEAFF; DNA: TGTGGAACGAGGGATTTCCGGAACACTGAAGCTTTCTTT